This T cell receptor beta chain was obtained from a study of blood T cell repertoires in COVID-19. The overall study: Samples representing acute and convalescent COVID-19 were sourced from the United States, Italy and Spain.

Per the original methods: Reference gene primer amplification in the assay estimated nucleated cell counts. Assay used: immunoSEQ multiplex PCR; TCRdb lists only in-frame clones, some missing. V, J and clone size were drawn from that table, and D and trimming were deduced from the DNA. The table includes more than 95,000 clones, around 86% detected once. V gave up 4 bases and J gave up 3 bases, with 17 bases separating them. This CDR3 spans 16 amino acids. The germline V gene encodes CDR1 SGHRS and CDR2 YFSETQ. The genes are TRBV5-1 and TRBJ1-5, with D perhaps matching TRBD1 (6 bases). Source material: peripheral blood. The sequence came from a woman aged 80 or older with acute or convalescent COVID-19. The chain's CDR3 is CASSPDSGGYNQPQHF. The DNA of the CDR3 is TGCGCCAGCAGCCCCGATTCGGGGGGCTACAATCAGCCCCAGCATTTT.